The 18 T cell receptor beta chains below were found in one sample sequenced in a study of cytomegalovirus exposure and HLA in healthy donors. PCR used 60 Vbeta primers and 13 Jbeta primers. Here immunoSEQ multiplex PCR was the method, and the copy in TCRdb shows in-frame clones only, minus some. The sample lists about 110,000 clones; 65% to 80% were seen once. The sample comprised PBMCs. The receptors derive from a male donor in good health and CMV-seronegative.

The V and J genes are TRBV10-1 and TRBJ1-2; 7 bases fit TRBD1. The CDR3 has 15 residues. From germline, CDR1 is WNHNN and CDR2 SYGVQD (reference sequence). V dropped 0 bases and J dropped 4; count of bases not matched to a gene: 5. The CDR3 reads CASSESRGLGYGYTF. As DNA, the CDR3 is TGCGCCAGCAGTGAGTCGAGGGGGCTCGGCTATGGCTACACCTTC.

The CDR3 sequence is CASSPRLAGYTDTQYF. Here the CDR3 DNA reads TGTGCCAGCAGTCCTCGACTAGCGGGATACACAGATACGCAGTATTTT. J is TRBJ2-3 and V is TRBV27; TRBD2 agrees at 11 bases. The CDR3 runs to 16 residues. Germline V gene lookup returns CDR1 MNHEY and CDR2 SMNVEV (reference sequence). V shed 5 bases and J 2 bases; nucleotides not matched to a gene: 6.

V gene TRBV29-1 combines with J gene TRBJ2-2, with D perhaps matching TRBD2 (6 bases). CDR3 length equals 15 residues. Germline loops: CDR1 SQVTM, CDR2 ANQGSEA. V lost 4 bases and J 5 bases, leaving 17 bases between the germline ends. CDR3 DNA sequence: TGCAGCGTTGTTGGACACCCGGAGGGTACCGGGGAGCTGTTTTTT. This encodes CSVVGHPEGTGELFF.

CDR3 in amino acids: CASSLGTRYEQYF. The CDR3 bases are TGTGCCAGCAGCCTAGGGACTAGATACGAGCAGTACTTC. This chain joins TRBV5-8 and TRBJ2-7, with 8 bases that match TRBD2. The junction had 4 bases not matched to a gene; V was cut back by 4 bases and J by 4 bases. The germline V gene encodes CDR1 SGHTS and CDR2 YDEGEE. This CDR3 has 13 residues.

Only a few counts were recorded for this clone. This sequence joins TRBV4-1 and TRBJ2-3; tentative D call: TRBD2 (5 bases). V was cut by 1 base and J by 5 bases, with 10 bases left in between. Germline CDR1 reads MGHRA; CDR2 reads YSYEKL. The CDR3 is 14 residues long. In DNA, the CDR3 is TGCGCCAGCAGCCAAGTACTAGATGTAGATACGCAGTATTTT. Its translation: CASSQVLDVDTQYF.

The rearrangement joins TRBV28 to TRBJ2-2; 8 bases map to TRBD1. This CDR3 is built from 17 residues. The germline V gene encodes CDR1 MDHEN and CDR2 SYDVKM. V shed 4 bases and J 4 bases; nucleotides not matched to a gene: 11. This chain's CDR3 is CASSWMSGTGRTGELFF. CDR3 nucleotides: TGTGCCAGCAGTTGGATGAGTGGGACAGGCCGCACCGGGGAGCTGTTTTTT.

The chain links TRBV29-1 to TRBJ2-3, with 7 nucleotides matching TRBD1. J lost 5 bases, V lost 4 bases, and 3 bases had no gene match. There are 12 residues in the CDR3. Germline V gene lookup returns CDR1 SQVTM and CDR2 ANQGSEA. CDR3 in DNA: TGCAGCGTTGTTACAGGGGTAGATACGCAGTATTTT. Protein product: CSVVTGVDTQYF.

The V gene is TRBV28, the J gene TRBJ1-2; 10 positions agree with TRBD1. Germline CDR1 MDHEN, CDR2 SYDVKM. The CDR3 runs to 17 residues. The V segment lost 5 bases and the J segment 0 bases; nucleotides outside the gene matches: 9. CDR3 DNA sequence: TGTGCCAGCAGTCTCGGGACAGGGGCCAGCCCTAACTATGGCTACACCTTC. Translating it yields CASSLGTGASPNYGYTF.

The chain is built from TRBV5-4 and TRBJ2-7, with TRBD2 identical over 8 bases. This CDR3 is built from 14 residues. Germline V gene data show CDR1 as SGHNT and CDR2 as YYREEE (reference sequence). J was trimmed by 3 bases and V by 5 bases; bases with no gene match: 7. The CDR3 loop is CASSFGREGYEQYF. In DNA form, the CDR3 reads TGTGCCAGCAGTTTTGGACGGGAGGGCTACGAGCAGTACTTC.

Concerning this clone itself: The sample contains more than one DNA sequence encoding this CDR3. This chain uses TRBV19 with TRBJ2-6; TRBD2 might be the D (6 bases). The CDR3 runs 15 residues. Per the germline V gene, CDR1 is LNHDA and CDR2 is SQIVND (reference sequence). V was pared by 6 bases and J by 2 bases, with 11 bases between. CDR3 sequence reads: CASRPPGAGANVLTF. CDR3 in DNA: TGTGCCAGTAGACCTCCGGGGGCTGGGGCCAACGTCCTGACTTTC.

The gene calls are TRBV9 and TRBJ2-5, with D uncertain. The J call may be incorrect, as the DNA end agrees better with TRBJ2-7. The CDR3 spans 12 residues. The germline V gene encodes CDR1 SGDLS and CDR2 YYNGEE. The CDR3 is CASSPSSYEQYF. Here the CDR3 DNA reads TGTGCCAGCAGCCCGAGCTCCTACGAGCAGTACTTC.

The chain employs TRBV18 and TRBJ1-3; D may be TRBD1 (5 bases). The germline V and J ends were trimmed by 0 bases and 2 bases, with 14 bases remaining between them. Germline V lookup: CDR1 KGHSH, CDR2 LQKENI. This CDR3 has 17 amino acids. The CDR3 loop is CASSPPGGPLPGNTIYF. The CDR3 DNA is TGTGCCAGCTCACCACCGGGGGGACCCCTTCCTGGAAACACCATATATTTT.

The chain couples TRBV25-1 to TRBJ2-3; D may be TRBD2 (5 bases). V was trimmed by 8 bases and J by 6 bases, leaving 15 bases between them. Germline loops: CDR1 MGHDK, CDR2 SYGVNS. This CDR3 spans 13 amino acids. As DNA, the CDR3 is TGTGCCAGCCAGGACTTCCCGCGGGATACGCAGTATTTT. This codes for CASQDFPRDTQYF.

The genes are TRBV7-2 and TRBJ1-5; D may be TRBD1 (6 bases). Germline assignment: CDR1 SGHTA and CDR2 FQGNSA. The length of the CDR3 is 14 residues. Deletions cut 5 bases from V and 4 bases from J, with 12 bases between. This CDR3 reads CASSLKGVNQPQHF. The DNA of the CDR3 is TGTGCCAGCAGCCTAAAGGGGGTGAATCAGCCCCAGCATTTT.

CDR3 DNA: TGTGCCAGCAAAGACCGGGATATGCCCCCCTACGAGCAGTACTTC. It specifies CASKDRDMPPYEQYF. The chain joins TRBV27 to TRBJ2-7, with a weak D call TRBD2 (5 bases). Germline V CDR1 and CDR2: MNHEY, SMNVEV (reference sequence). Trimming removed 7 bases from V and 2 bases from J, with 18 bases in between. The CDR3 extends over 15 amino acids.

The rearrangement uses TRBV18 and TRBJ2-1, with TRBD1 matching over 9 bases. This CDR3 spans 13 amino acids. CDR1 is KGHSH, CDR2 LQKENI, per germline. Trimming cost V 2 bases and J 7 bases; bases outside gene matches: 0. The chain's CDR3 is CASSPGTGNEQFF. The CDR3 coding sequence is TGTGCCAGCTCACCAGGGACAGGGAATGAGCAGTTCTTC.

This clone was seen a few times. V gene TRBV28 combines with J gene TRBJ2-1; 7 bases are shared with TRBD2. The V gene's germline CDR1 is MDHEN and CDR2 SYDVKM. This CDR3 region has 14 residues. Germline trimming cut 3 bases from V and 5 bases from J; bases unmatched to any gene: 4. CDR3 coding DNA: TGTGCCAGCAGTTTGGGGCTAGCGGACAATGAGCAGTTCTTC. Its translation: CASSLGLADNEQFF.

This clone was observed once. The chain has TRBV28 and TRBJ2-5; D possibly corresponds to TRBD1 (6 bases). Trimming cost V 2 bases and J 4 bases, with 17 bases left between them. The CDR3 contains 16 residues. Germline assignment: CDR1 MDHEN and CDR2 SYDVKM. In DNA, the CDR3 is TGTGCCAGCAGTTTAACGCAGACAGGTACGGGAGAGACCCAGTACTTC. Translated: CASSLTQTGTGETQYF.